One and the same sample provided the 21 T cell receptor beta chains below, sequenced in a study of T cell responses to AZD1222 COVID-19 vaccine. This table comes from immunoSEQ multiplex PCR, and its TCRdb copy is limited to in-frame clones, with some not included. This sample yields tens of thousands of clones, of which 84% are seen a single time; roughly 7.3% belongs to the top ten. The specimen comprised peripheral blood, sampled on day 0 of AZD1222 vaccination. These TCRs come from an adult in good health.

In its sample, this clone was seen a few times. The gene calls are TRBV10-1 and TRBJ2-1, with a possible D match to TRBD1 (6 bases). Germline V gene data show CDR1 as WNHNN and CDR2 as SYGVQD (reference sequence). CDR3 length: 16 residues. Trimming pared 6 bases from V and 6 bases from J, leaving 21 bases between. This CDR3 reads CASSKALGARGNEQFF. In DNA form, the CDR3 reads TGCGCCAGCAGCAAAGCCTTGGGGGCGCGAGGCAATGAGCAGTTCTTC.

This clone was found once. The gene calls are TRBV7-9 and TRBJ2-7; 7 nucleotides agree with TRBD1. CDR1 is SEHNR, CDR2 FQNEAQ, per germline (reference sequence). CDR3 length: 14 residues. The trim removed 4 bases at V and 4 bases at J, leaving 7 bases unmatched. CDR3 sequence: CASSSFGTAYEQYF. In DNA form, the CDR3 reads TGTGCCAGCAGCTCCTTCGGGACAGCGTACGAGCAGTACTTC.

This rearrangement joins TRBV6-1 to TRBJ1-4; D not resolved. Trimming shortened V by 0 bases and J by 4 bases, and 9 bases separated the two germline ends. Looked up from germline, CDR1 is MNHNS and CDR2 is SASEGT. This CDR3 contains 15 residues. This CDR3 reads CASSEAKGHNEKLFF. For the CDR3, the DNA is TGTGCCAGCAGTGAAGCGAAGGGTCATAATGAAAAACTGTTTTTT.

The DNA for the CDR3 is TGTGCCAGCAGCACCTATTTGGGACAGGCCTACGAGCAGTACTTC. Translated: CASSTYLGQAYEQYF. This sequence joins TRBV11-2 and TRBJ2-7; TRBD1 matches 8 bases. The CDR3 is 15 residues long. The V gene's germline CDR1 is SGHAT and CDR2 FQNNGV. V shed 5 bases, J shed 2 bases, and the junction held 8 bases outside the gene matches. The complete variable domain, with remaining parts taken from reference TRBV11-2 and TRBJ2-7, reads EAGVAQSPRYKIIEKRQSVAFWCNPISGHATLYWYQQILGQGPKLLIQFQNNGVVDDSQLPKDRFSAERLKGVDSTLKIQPAKLEDSAVYLCASSTYLGQAYEQYFGPGTRLTVT.

The chain couples TRBV19 to TRBJ1-1; D is uncertain. V gave up 4 bases and J gave up 1 base, with 4 bases separating them. The CDR3 is 12 amino acids. Germline values: CDR1 LNHDA, CDR2 SQIVND (reference sequence). The CDR3, as DNA: TGTGCCAGTAGTACAGGGAACACTGAAGCTTTCTTT. This translates into CASSTGNTEAFF.

The rearrangement uses TRBV18 and TRBJ1-2; 7 bases agree with TRBD1. The CDR3 spans 13 residues. CDR1 is KGHSH and CDR2 is LQKENI in the germline V gene. The ends lost 2 bases at V and 6 bases at J; junction bases unmatched: 3. The CDR3 DNA is TGTGCCAGCTCACCAACAGGGGTTCATGGCTACACCTTC. Amino acids: CASSPTGVHGYTF.

The chain links TRBV3-1 (or the pseudogene TRBV3-2) to TRBJ2-5; 9 bases are a match to TRBD1. CDR1 and CDR2 from the germline V gene are LGHDT and YNNKEL (reference sequence). V was pared by 0 bases and J by 5 bases, with 7 bases of the junction left unmatched. The CDR3 has 16 residues. The CDR3 region is CASSQDPGQGGETQYF. The DNA of the CDR3 is TGTGCCAGCAGCCAAGACCCGGGACAGGGAGGCGAGACCCAGTACTTC.

The genes are TRBV9 and TRBJ2-1; 7 bases fit TRBD2. CDR1 is SGDLS, CDR2 YYNGEE, per germline. Unmatched junction bases numbered 12, after V lost 3 bases and J lost 0 bases. The CDR3 runs to 18 residues. DNA of the CDR3: TGTGCCAGCAGCGCCTACCCCATTGGGGGGGGCTCCTACAATGAGCAGTTCTTC. Translated, it gives CASSAYPIGGGSYNEQFF.

V usage is TRBV6-5 and J usage is TRBJ2-1, with D possibly TRBD2 on 6 matching bases. Germline V gene sequence: CDR1 MNHEY, CDR2 SVGAGI. With 5 bases removed from V and 5 bases from J, the gap between germline ends came to 10 bases. The CDR3 runs to 13 residues. CDR3 bases: TGTGCCAGCAGTATGGGACTGAACAATGAGCAGTTCTTC. Its translation is CASSMGLNNEQFF.

CDR3 nucleotides: TGTGCCAGCTCACCTCGGACAGGGGGGAACTATGGCTACACCTTC. Translating it yields CASSPRTGGNYGYTF. This rearrangement joins TRBV18 to TRBJ1-2; 10 nucleotides match TRBD1. The germline V gene encodes CDR1 KGHSH and CDR2 LQKENI. The length of the CDR3 is 15 residues. Trimming removed 3 bases from V and 2 bases from J; junction bases left unmatched: 3.

The chain employs TRBV28 and TRBJ1-5; TRBD1 matches 9 bases. The germline V gene encodes CDR1 MDHEN and CDR2 SYDVKM. This CDR3 is built from 15 residues. V lost 6 bases to trimming and J lost 6 bases; unmatched junction nucleotides: 9. The CDR3 sequence is CASSKQGAGIQPQHF. CDR3 in DNA: TGTGCCAGCAGCAAACAGGGGGCTGGAATTCAGCCCCAGCATTTT.

The chain joins TRBV4-3 to TRBJ1-3; maybe TRBD1 (6 bases). The ends were cut back, 0 bases at V and 8 bases at J, with 14 bases in the middle. This CDR3 has 15 residues. Germline CDR1 is LGHNA and CDR2 is YSLEER. CDR3 nucleotide sequence: TGCGCCAGCAGCCAAGATCTGGGCAGGGGATACACCATATATTTT. It specifies CASSQDLGRGYTIYF.

Worth noting for this clone: Sequence at one end of the junction differs from germline and may be a read error. The chain carries TRBV24-1 and TRBJ1-3; D remains ambiguous. CDR1 is KGHDR, CDR2 SFDVKD, per germline. The CDR3 totals 13 residues. CDR3 residues: CATRDFTGNTIYF. CDR3 sequence (DNA): TGTGCCACCAGGGATTTTACTGGAAACACCATATATTTT.

The rearrangement joins TRBV11-2 to TRBJ1-6; D may be TRBD1 (5 bases). The CDR3 is 15 residues long. Germline V gene sequence: CDR1 SGHAT, CDR2 FQNNGV. Trimming shortened V by 1 base and J by 8 bases, and 12 bases separated the two germline ends. CDR3 loop: CASSLATGLDSPLHF. The CDR3 coding sequence is TGTGCCAGCAGCTTAGCAACGGGGCTAGATTCACCCCTCCACTTT.

This chain joins TRBV2 and TRBJ2-7, with no clear D. There are 14 residues in the CDR3. Germline V gene data show CDR1 as SNHLY and CDR2 as FYNNEI. Trimming stripped 2 bases from V and 1 base from J, with 9 bases between. This CDR3 is CASSESGVSYEQYF. CDR3 nucleotide sequence: TGTGCCAGCAGTGAATCCGGAGTTTCCTACGAGCAGTACTTC.

The chain employs TRBV15 and TRBJ1-3; D is uncertain. Germline V CDR1 and CDR2: LNHNV, YYDKDF (reference sequence). V was pared by 8 bases and J by 0 bases, with 5 bases between. The CDR3 has 12 amino acids. CDR3 loop: CATASSGNTIYF. CDR3 DNA: TGTGCCACCGCAAGCTCTGGAAACACCATATATTTT.

The chain couples TRBV2 to TRBJ1-2, with 7 bases aligning to TRBD1. The CDR3 has 14 residues. In germline, CDR1 is SNHLY, CDR2 FYNNEI. V lost 3 bases to trimming and J lost 7 bases; unmatched junction nucleotides: 8. The CDR3 reads CASSEGRGRFGYTF. The CDR3 DNA reads as TGTGCCAGCAGTGAGGGTAGGGGGCGATTTGGCTACACCTTC. Drawing the rest from reference TRBV2 and TRBJ1-2, the complete variable domain is EPEVTQTPSHQVTQMGQEVILRCVPISNHLYFYWYRQILGQKVEFLVSFYNNEISEKSEIFDDQFSVERPDGSNFTLKIRSTKLEDSAMYFCASSEGRGRFGYTFGSGTRLTVV.

The chain couples TRBV10-2 to TRBJ1-1; D perhaps matches TRBD1 (5 bases). V lost 8 bases and J 5 bases, leaving 18 bases between the germline ends. Germline-derived CDR1 and CDR2 are WSHSY and SAAADI. The CDR3 totals 14 residues. The CDR3 reads CASSQIWGLTEAFF. CDR3 in DNA: TGCGCCAGCTCACAAATTTGGGGGTTGACTGAAGCTTTCTTT.

This chain joins TRBV15 and TRBJ1-4, with a tentative D call TRBD1 (6 bases). The CDR3 is 16 residues long. V was cut by 8 bases and J by 5 bases, with 21 bases left in between. Germline V CDR1 and CDR2: LNHNV, YYDKDF (reference sequence). The CDR3 region has the DNA TGTGCCACCCAGGAGGGACACCGGAGGGGGAATGAAAAACTGTTTTTT. This encodes CATQEGHRRGNEKLFF.

The chain combines TRBV7-2 with TRBJ1-2; D is uncertain. The CDR3 length is 14 residues. Trimming left V 7 bases short and J 3 bases short, with 15 bases between. Germline values: CDR1 SGHTA, CDR2 FQGNSA. The CDR3 DNA reads TGTGCCAGCATCCCCAACCCCTCGGACTATGGCTACACCTTC. Translated: CASIPNPSDYGYTF. Full variable domain (rest looked up from reference TRBV7-2 and TRBJ1-2): GAGVSQSPSNKVTEKGKDVELRCDPISGHTALYWYRQSLGQGLEFLIYFQGNSAPDKSGLPSDRFSAERTGGSVSTLTIQRTQQEDSAVYLCASIPNPSDYGYTFGSGTRLTVV.

The V and J genes are TRBV5-6 and TRBJ2-7, with a possible D match to TRBD1 (6 bases). V dropped 4 bases and J dropped 3 bases, with 14 bases sitting between them. CDR3 size: 14 residues. CDR1 and CDR2 (germline): SGHDT, YYEEEE. CDR3 DNA: TGTGCCAGCAGCCCCGGGACACCCAACTACGAGCAGTACTTC. This translates into CASSPGTPNYEQYF.